The entry that follows covers one TCR beta chain sequence. The data were taken from a study of blood T cells in healthy people across ages. Combining a sample-barcoded 5' primer with a J-beta primer mix, a second PCR ran for roughly 7 to 12 cycles. TCRdb re-derived calls from the 5' RACE reads in MiXCR, one entry per CDR3 protein. The sample shows more than 1,400,000 distinct CDR3 sequences, approximately 38% of them seen only once. The CDR3 is made up of 15 amino acids. Germline CDR1 SGHTA, CDR2 FQGNSA. V lost 8 bases and J lost 4, with 20 bases in between. The V call is TRBV7-2, the J call TRBJ1-2, with D possibly matching TRBD1 (5 bases). The sequencing sample was made of blood. This sequence originates from a woman younger than 30 in good health. CDR3 protein: CASPPIPRGSYGYTF. The DNA of the CDR3 is TGTGCCAGCCCTCCCATTCCGCGGGGGAGCTATGGCTACACCTTC.